Given below is one T cell receptor beta chain in context. This sample stems from a study of blood T cell repertoires in COVID-19. The CDR3 contains 14 residues. CDR1 is WSHSY and CDR2 is SAAADI in the germline V gene. V was shortened by 4 bases and J by 7 bases, with 14 bases between the two germline ends. The table came from immunoSEQ multiplex PCR; TCRdb's copy has only in-frame clones and leaves some out. This table holds over 250,000 clones, around 86% found once. The source is a man aged 50 to 59 with acute or convalescent COVID-19. The chain recombines TRBV10-2 with TRBJ1-5; possibly TRBD1 for D (5 bases). Sequences were obtained from peripheral blood. The CDR3 nucleotides are TGCGCCAGCAGTGTCTCATTCTCAGGGCAGCCCCAGCATTTT. Translation gives CASSVSFSGQPQHF.